This T cell receptor beta chain was captured by sequencing in a study of blood T cell repertoires in COVID-19. Study as a whole: PBMCs, B-cell-depleted T cells, or T cells provided the cDNA or gDNA that made up the material.

The CDR3 totals 14 residues. Germline CDR1 KGHDR, CDR2 SFDVKD. Trimming stripped 12 bases from V and 1 base from J, with 17 bases between. Per the authors' pipeline: Estimation of nucleated cell counts was performed using reference gene primer amplification. Method: immunoSEQ multiplex PCR; TCRdb's copy keeps in-frame clones and lacks some. The D gene and trimming were derived from the DNA, and the V and J assignments and clone size from that table. The sample holds tens of thousands of clones, approximately 84% seen once. This sequence was found in a man over 45 with acute or convalescent COVID-19. The chain employs TRBV24-1 and TRBJ1-1, with no clear D. Sample: peripheral blood. CDR3 sequence (DNA): TGTGCCCCCGCCCGGGTGAACAAGAACACTGAAGCTTTCTTT. As protein: CAPARVNKNTEAFF.